What follows describes a single T cell receptor beta chain. A Seattle source enrolled patients during active infection and followed them longitudinally. The data originate from a study of blood T cell repertoires in COVID-19. Turning to the study itself: Material from acute and convalescent COVID-19 was sourced from the United States, Italy and Spain.

The germline CDR1 and CDR2 sequences are MDHEN and SYDVKM. The CDR3 consists of 16 residues. V trimming: 7 bases; J trimming: 0 bases; junction bases outside the gene matches: 7. The authors' processing: The assay estimated nucleated cells by amplifying reference gene primers. The repertoire was sequenced with immunoSEQ multiplex PCR; TCRdb's copy has only in-frame clones and lacks some. V and J calls and clone size are given by that table; D and trimming were obtained from the DNA. The table records 390,000 or so clones, roughly 86% of them present only once. The rearrangement links TRBV28 to TRBJ2-1, with 9 bases fitting TRBD1. The TCR sequence derives from a woman in her twenties or thirties with COVID-19, enrolled during active disease. Sample: peripheral blood. The CDR3 here is CASISLTGGSYNEQFF. Here the CDR3 DNA reads TGTGCCAGCATCTCCCTGACAGGGGGCTCCTACAATGAGCAGTTCTTC.